Listed here are 32 T cell receptor beta chains from one sample, sequenced in a study of blood T cell repertoires in COVID-19. Repertoires were generated with immunoSEQ multiplex PCR, while TCRdb's copy carries only in-frame clones and drops some. This repertoire shows almost 350,000 clones, roughly 89% found once; its top ten account for around 3.9%. The source material was peripheral blood. These receptors originate from a woman in her sixties with COVID-19, enrolled during active disease.

This clone came up once. This chain joins TRBV5-1 and TRBJ2-5; the match to TRBD2 covers 9 bases. The ends lost 4 bases at V and 5 bases at J; junction bases unmatched: 12. From germline, CDR1 is SGHRS and CDR2 YFSETQ. This CDR3 contains 16 residues. CDR3 coding DNA: TGCGCCAGCAGCCTTGAATTTGCGGGGGGGCGGGAGACCCAGTACTTC. Encoded protein: CASSLEFAGGRETQYF.

V is TRBV4-1 and J is TRBJ2-7; 7 nucleotides agree with TRBD2. The CDR3 loop spans 14 amino acids. Germline V gene data show CDR1 as MGHRA and CDR2 as YSYEKL. V was clipped by 3 bases and J by 6 bases; unmatched bases: 8. For the CDR3, the DNA is TGCGCCAGCAGCCAGATCGGGAGGCCGGCCGAGCAGTACTTC. This gives the protein CASSQIGRPAEQYF.

This chain joins TRBV18 and TRBJ1-4; D gene unclear. V dropped 3 bases and J dropped 4 bases, with 6 bases sitting between them. In germline, CDR1 is KGHSH, CDR2 LQKENI. This CDR3 spans 13 amino acids. The CDR3 nucleotides read TGTGCCAGCTCACCCAACGGTAATGAAAAACTGTTTTTT. It is translated as CASSPNGNEKLFF.

The chain recombines TRBV5-6 with TRBJ1-1; D is ambiguous. The V and J ends lost 1 base and 0 bases respectively, with 7 bases between them. The CDR3 runs 14 residues. The V gene's germline CDR1 is SGHDT and CDR2 YYEEEE. The CDR3 bases are TGTGCCAGCAGCTTGTTACAGTTGAACACTGAAGCTTTCTTT. It translates to CASSLLQLNTEAFF.

For this clone: The sample carries other DNA sequences with the same CDR3. The J gene is TRBJ1-2, the V gene TRBV5-1; D ambiguous. Trimming cost V 0 bases and J 5 bases, with 5 bases left between them. In germline, CDR1 is SGHRS, CDR2 YFSETQ. This CDR3 has 12 residues. CDR3 sequence reads: CASSLDSYGYTF. The CDR3 nucleotides read TGCGCCAGCAGCTTGGACAGTTATGGCTACACCTTC.

As regards this clone: One end of the junction fails to match germline, which may point to a read error. The chain combines TRBV11-3 with TRBJ1-3; tentative D call: TRBD1 (6 bases). Germline CDR1 is SGHNT and CDR2 is YENEEA. The CDR3 has 15 amino acids. CDR3 sequence (DNA): TGTGCCAGCTACAGGGCGTCTTCCTCTGGAAACACCGTATATTTT. Amino acid sequence: CASYRASSSGNTVYF. Supplemented by reference TRBV11-3 and TRBJ1-3, the full variable domain reads EAGVVQSPRYKIIEKKQPVAFWCNPISGHNTLYWYLQNLGQGPELLIRYENEEAVDDSQLPKDRFSAERLKGVDSTLKIQPAELGDSAVYLCASYRASSSGNTVYFGEGSWLTVV.

This clone was seen more than once but under ten times. The chain links TRBV6-5 to TRBJ1-5; 7 bases match TRBD1. J was trimmed by 0 bases and V by 5 bases; bases with no gene match: 4. The germline gives CDR1 MNHEY, CDR2 SVGAGI. The CDR3 has 15 amino acids. CDR3: CASSQTGHSNQPQHF. The CDR3 nucleotides are TGTGCCAGCAGTCAGACAGGGCATAGCAATCAGCCCCAGCATTTT.

The chain recombines TRBV7-2 with TRBJ2-7; the D gene is possibly TRBD1 (6 bases). The CDR3 extends over 12 amino acids. The germline V gene has CDR1 SGHTA and CDR2 FQGNSA. Between the trimmed V and J ends, which lost 0 bases and 6 bases, there was a span of 6 bases. Here the CDR3 reads CASSLARGEQYF. The CDR3 bases are TGTGCCAGCAGCTTAGCCAGGGGCGAGCAGTACTTC.

J is TRBJ1-5 and V is TRBV25-1; tentative D call: TRBD1 (6 bases). CDR1 MGHDK and CDR2 SYGVNS come from the germline V gene. The CDR3 spans 12 residues. Trimming pared 2 bases from V and 12 bases from J, leaving 11 bases between. The CDR3 here is CASSETQGLQHF. The CDR3, as DNA: TGTGCCAGCAGTGAAACGCAGGGGCTCCAGCATTTT.

The V call is TRBV7-9, the J call TRBJ1-2; 7 nucleotides line up with TRBD1. Germline CDR1 is SEHNR and CDR2 is FQNEAQ (reference sequence). The junction had 5 bases not matched to a gene; V was cut back by 3 bases and J by 4 bases. The CDR3 covers 14 residues. CDR3 loop: CASSFGTGVYGYTF. Here the CDR3 DNA reads TGTGCCAGCAGCTTTGGCACAGGGGTCTATGGCTACACCTTC. Looking up the rest from reference TRBV7-9 and TRBJ1-2 gives the full variable domain: DTGVSQNPRHKITKRGQNVTFRCDPISEHNRLYWYRQTLGQGPEFLTYFQNEAQLEKSRLLSDRFSAERPKGSFSTLEIQRTEQGDSAMYLCASSFGTGVYGYTFGSGTRLTVV.

The V gene is TRBV6-2 or TRBV6-3, the J gene TRBJ1-2; 7 bases are a match to TRBD1. Germline CDR1 MNHEY, CDR2 SVGEGT. The CDR3 is 15 residues long. J lost 4 bases, V lost 6 bases, and 11 bases had no gene match. This CDR3 is CASSPKGATLYGYTF. DNA for the CDR3: TGTGCCAGCAGCCCCAAGGGGGCGACGCTCTATGGCTACACCTTC.

The rearrangement links TRBV11-2 to TRBJ1-5, with TRBD1 as a possible D gene (6 bases). CDR1 and CDR2 from the germline V gene are SGHAT and FQNNGV. This CDR3 has 15 residues. V was trimmed by 3 bases and J by 2 bases, leaving 11 bases between them. CDR3 DNA sequence: TGTGCCAGCAGCTTGACAGGCTACGGCAATCAGCCCCAGCATTTT. Amino acids: CASSLTGYGNQPQHF.

The CDR3 is CASGGNTYEQYF. The CDR3 nucleotides read TGTGCCAGCGGGGGGAATACCTACGAGCAGTACTTC. The chain carries TRBV6-5 and TRBJ2-7; tentative D call: TRBD2 (6 bases). Looked up from germline, CDR1 is MNHEY and CDR2 is SVGAGI. CDR3 length: 12 amino acids. With 8 bases removed from V and 2 bases from J, the gap between germline ends came to 10 bases.

The V and J genes are TRBV7-3 and TRBJ2-3; 8 positions match TRBD1. The CDR3 consists of 13 residues. The J segment lost 2 bases and the V segment lost 11 bases, leaving 6 bases of the junction unmatched. Germline V gene data show CDR1 as SGHTA and CDR2 as FQGTGA. The chain's CDR3 is CALRTGPTDTQYF. In DNA form, the CDR3 reads TGTGCCCTCCGGACAGGGCCCACAGATACGCAGTATTTT. The full variable domain, with the rest looked up from reference TRBV7-3 and TRBJ2-3, is GAGVSQTPSNKVTEKGKYVELRCDPISGHTALYWYRQSLGQGPEFLIYFQGTGAADDSGLPNDRFFAVRPEGSVSTLKIQRTERGDSAVYLCALRTGPTDTQYFGPGTRLTVL.

V and J are TRBV5-1 and TRBJ1-1; possible D gene TRBD1, 6 bases. Germline V gene data show CDR1 as SGHRS and CDR2 as YFSETQ. With 0 bases removed from V and 7 bases from J, the gap between germline ends came to 13 bases. The CDR3 has 14 amino acids. CDR3 residues: CASSLVQGKGEAFF. The DNA for the CDR3 is TGCGCCAGCAGCTTGGTACAGGGTAAGGGTGAAGCTTTCTTT. The whole variable domain, filled in from reference TRBV5-1 and TRBJ1-1, reads KAGVTQTPRYLIKTRGQQVTLSCSPISGHRSVSWYQQTPGQGLQFLFEYFSETQRNKGNFPGRFSGRQFSNSRSEMNVSTLELGDSALYLCASSLVQGKGEAFFGQGTRLTVV.

The rearrangement links TRBV12-3 or TRBV12-4 to TRBJ2-3, with 9 bases identical to TRBD2. CDR3 size: 13 residues. The junction had 4 bases not matched to a gene; V was cut back by 7 bases and J by 5 bases. Here the CDR3 reads CASTAGGGDTQYF. CDR3 sequence (DNA): TGTGCCAGCACCGCGGGGGGGGGAGATACGCAGTATTTT.

The gene calls are TRBV24-1 and TRBJ2-3; TRBD2 is a possible D gene (5 bases). Germline V gene sequence: CDR1 KGHDR, CDR2 SFDVKD. V dropped 9 bases and J dropped 1 base, with 10 bases sitting between them. The CDR3 is 13 amino acids. CDR3: CATSRGGTDTQYF. Here the CDR3 DNA reads TGTGCCACCTCCCGGGGTGGCACAGATACGCAGTATTTT.

The rearrangement uses TRBV27 and TRBJ2-7; a weak D match, TRBD2 (7 bases). The CDR3 has 16 residues. Trimming shortened V by 6 bases and J by 0 bases, and 18 bases separated the two germline ends. Germline V gene lookup returns CDR1 MNHEY and CDR2 SMNVEV (reference sequence). The CDR3 coding sequence is TGTGCCAGCAGCCAAGGGGGGGGAGGTGGCTCCTACGAGCAGTACTTC. Amino acid sequence: CASSQGGGGGSYEQYF.

The chain is built from TRBV6-5 and TRBJ1-2, with 10 bases lining up with TRBD1. This CDR3 region has 14 residues. Trimming took 7 bases from V and 5 from J; bases not matched to a gene: 7. Germline values: CDR1 MNHEY, CDR2 SVGAGI. The CDR3 DNA reads as TGTGCCAGCATAGGGACAGGGGTTGATTATGGCTACACCTTC. Its protein product is CASIGTGVDYGYTF.

The chain employs TRBV15 and TRBJ2-7; D may be TRBD2 (5 bases). Trimming removed 1 base at V and 1 base at J, with 14 bases between. CDR1 and CDR2 from the germline V gene are LNHNV and YYDKDF (reference sequence). The CDR3 totals 16 residues. The CDR3 here is CATSRGYGVSSYEQYF. Written as DNA, the CDR3 is TGTGCCACCAGCAGAGGTTACGGGGTGAGTTCCTACGAGCAGTACTTC.

This clone has just one count. The chain is built from TRBV14 and TRBJ2-3, with a possible D match to TRBD2 (7 bases). V was shortened by 1 base and J by 7 bases, with 15 bases between the two germline ends. Germline assignment: CDR1 SGHDN and CDR2 FVKESK. This CDR3 region has 15 residues. CDR3 coding DNA: TGTGCCAGCAGCCAAGGTCTTGGGGGGGCATATACGCAGTATTTT. This codes for CASSQGLGGAYTQYF.

The chain links TRBV7-9 to TRBJ1-1, with a weak D call TRBD1 (5 bases). Germline CDR1 is SEHNR and CDR2 is FQNEAQ (reference sequence). The CDR3 sequence is 14 residues long. The ends were cut back, 7 bases at V and 1 base at J, with 13 bases in the middle. The CDR3 nucleotides read TGTGCCAGCAACCTCGGGGGGGAGAACACTGAAGCTTTCTTT. Protein sequence: CASNLGGENTEAFF.

This clone turned up a few times. V usage is TRBV28 and J usage is TRBJ1-5; D may be TRBD1 (5 bases). Germline V gives CDR1 MDHEN, CDR2 SYDVKM. This CDR3 comprises 14 residues. V was clipped by 3 bases and J by 6 bases, with 12 bases between them. CDR3 protein: CASSFAGNTQPQHF. The CDR3 nucleotides read TGTGCCAGCAGTTTCGCAGGGAACACTCAGCCCCAGCATTTT.

The chain uses TRBV5-1 and TRBJ1-6, with D unresolved. The V end was cut by 1 base, the J end by 7 bases, with 6 bases between. Germline CDR1 is SGHRS and CDR2 is YFSETQ. This CDR3 spans 13 amino acids. The CDR3 is CASSLQENSPLHF. The CDR3 nucleotides are TGCGCCAGCAGCTTGCAGGAAAATTCACCCCTCCACTTT. Combining the CDR3 with reference TRBV5-1 and TRBJ1-6 gives the whole variable domain KAGVTQTPRYLIKTRGQQVTLSCSPISGHRSVSWYQQTPGQGLQFLFEYFSETQRNKGNFPGRFSGRQFSNSRSEMNVSTLELGDSALYLCASSLQENSPLHFGNGTRLTVT.

The J gene is TRBJ1-1, the V gene TRBV30; possibly TRBD1 for D (5 bases). CDR3 length equals 13 residues. Between the trimmed V and J ends, which lost 4 bases and 0 bases, there was a span of 9 bases. Germline CDR1 GTSNPN, CDR2 SVGIG (reference sequence). The CDR3 nucleotides read TGTGCCTGGACCCGACAGATGAACACTGAAGCTTTCTTT. Encoded protein: CAWTRQMNTEAFF.

Only one count was recorded for this clone. The CDR3 coding sequence is TGTGCCAGCAGTTTAGCCAAACAGGGGTCCCCTGAAGCTTTCTTT. Translating gives CASSLAKQGSPEAFF. J is TRBJ1-1 and V is TRBV28; 7 nucleotides line up with TRBD1. There are 15 residues in the CDR3. V shed 2 bases and J 6 bases; nucleotides not matched to a gene: 9. Germline CDR1 is MDHEN and CDR2 is SYDVKM.

This clone was seen more than once but under ten times. The genes are TRBV5-6 and TRBJ1-2, with 7 bases matching TRBD1. Germline assignment: CDR1 SGHDT and CDR2 YYEEEE. The CDR3 has 15 residues. The V gene end was trimmed by 2 bases and the J gene end by 5 bases; junction bases not matched to a gene: 9. This CDR3 is CASSFRDRIIYGYTF. CDR3 DNA sequence: TGTGCCAGCAGCTTCAGGGACAGAATAATTTATGGCTACACCTTC.

V gene TRBV7-3 combines with J gene TRBJ2-2; 9 bases are shared with TRBD1. CDR1 and CDR2 from the germline V gene are SGHTA and FQGTGA. The CDR3 sequence is 15 residues long. V lost 5 bases and J lost 0; bases outside the gene matches: 1. The CDR3 sequence: CASSRDRANTGELFF. The DNA of the CDR3 is TGTGCCAGCAGCCGGGACAGGGCGAACACCGGGGAGCTGTTTTTT.

This chain uses TRBV3-1 (or the pseudogene TRBV3-2) with TRBJ2-1, with D maybe TRBD2 (5 bases). This CDR3 is built from 14 residues. The V and J ends lost 0 bases and 12 bases respectively, with 15 bases between them. Germline values: CDR1 LGHDT, CDR2 YNNKEL (reference sequence). The CDR3 sequence: CASSQDIAASPQFF. CDR3 coding DNA: TGTGCCAGCAGCCAAGATATCGCGGCTAGCCCGCAGTTCTTC.

This chain links TRBV5-1 with TRBJ2-7, with TRBD1 matching over 7 bases. J was trimmed by 1 base and V by 0 bases; bases with no gene match: 10. This CDR3 contains 17 residues. Germline assignment: CDR1 SGHRS and CDR2 YFSETQ. CDR3 in DNA: TGCGCCAGCAGCTTGGCTCCCGATCCGGGACAGTCCTACGAGCAGTACTTC. Encoded protein: CASSLAPDPGQSYEQYF. Supplemented by reference TRBV5-1 and TRBJ2-7, the full variable domain reads KAGVTQTPRYLIKTRGQQVTLSCSPISGHRSVSWYQQTPGQGLQFLFEYFSETQRNKGNFPGRFSGRQFSNSRSEMNVSTLELGDSALYLCASSLAPDPGQSYEQYFGPGTRLTVT.

J is TRBJ1-1 and V is TRBV6-6; possible D gene TRBD1, 5 bases. Per germline, CDR1 MNHNY and CDR2 SVGAGI (reference sequence). The CDR3 spans 16 residues. V lost 6 bases and J lost 1, with 18 bases in between. The CDR3 here is CASRSARAAANTEAFF. In DNA, the CDR3 is TGTGCCAGCAGGTCCGCCAGGGCCGCGGCGAACACTGAAGCTTTCTTT.

The chain has TRBV28 and TRBJ1-4; perhaps TRBD1 as D (5 bases). CDR3 size: 12 residues. Germline V gene sequence: CDR1 MDHEN, CDR2 SYDVKM. Trimming cost V 6 bases and J 12 bases, with 14 bases left between them. The DNA of the CDR3 is TGTGCCAGCAGCCTCCCGCGGGGGGAACTGTTTTTT. Translating gives CASSLPRGELFF.